This T cell receptor beta chain was sequenced during a study of blood T cell repertoires in COVID-19 (dated by TCRdb to about 2020). With respect to the entire study: Collaborator samples came from the United States, Italy and Spain and covered acute and convalescent phases of COVID-19. The prospective study material was composed of cDNA or gDNA derived from T cells, B-cell-depleted T cells, or PBMCs. The dataset comprised deeply sampled blood TCRbeta repertoires from subjects exposed to, actively infected with, or recovered from COVID-19. The repertoires were made available in a free public database intended to serve as a resource for research on the immune response to SARS-CoV-2. Samples were obtained from the ongoing ImmuneRACE study (first 160 participants) and from approximately 1,200 subjects provided by 6 global collaborators. A de-identified subject ID, COVID-19 status, age in years and sex were almost always included in the sample metadata. HLA class I and class II types, where available, came from metadata supplied by the sample provider rather than from assay-based typing.

Collaborating institutions collected whole blood in K2EDTA tubes following their own protocols. Collaborator samples were shipped for TCRbeta analysis as frozen whole blood, isolated PBMCs, or DNA extracted from either sample type. Results and caveats for the whole study, not just this receptor: The amount of clinical and demographic metadata varied by source and participant and was provided uncurated.

There are a few counts of this clone. It lacks a known antigen. Base qualities are not at hand, and no much larger clone is one base apart. TCRbeta CDR3 regions were amplified from genomic DNA using the immunoSEQ Assay, a bias-controlled multiplex PCR. Turning to the authors' computational methods: Nucleated cell counts per sample were estimated from amplification of reference gene primers within the assay. To quantify the absolute abundance of each unique TCRbeta CDR3 rearrangement, sequence reads were collapsed and filtered. For each sample, productive Simpson clonality was calculated as the square root of Simpson's diversity index over productive rearrangements. TCRdb's version of the immuneACCESS table is confined to in-frame rearrangements and falls short of the full clone set. An unresolved V gene accounts for under half of the shortfall where checked; the remainder is of unknown origin. V, J and clone size were drawn from that table, and D and trimming were deduced from the DNA. Here the sample has about 230,000 clones; over 70% occur a single time. Of the sample, around 30% is held by the ten largest clones.

Ends trimmed: V by 2 bases, J by 2 bases; bases unmatched to a gene: 5. From the germline V gene (reference sequence), CDR1 is SGHKS and CDR2 is YYEKEE. The CDR3 starts with the cysteine, ends with the phenylalanine, and has 16 residues. This entry keeps only the CDR3 DNA: 48 bases, framed from base 1. The receptor was derived from a man aged 40-50 years with acute or convalescent COVID-19. Rearrangement joined TRBV5-5 to TRBJ2-2; the junction holds 8 bases that match TRBD1. The sample taken for sequencing was peripheral blood. The CDR3 region: CASSFRTGSNTGELFF. The sequenced DNA is TGTGCCAGCAGCTTCCGGACAGGGAGTAACACCGGGGAGCTGTTTTTT.